This T cell receptor (beta chain) is from a study of blood T cell repertoires in COVID-19 (dated by TCRdb to about 2020). With regard to the full study: Samples from collaborators originated in the United States, Italy and Spain and spanned both the acute and convalescent phases of COVID-19. Samples came from the ongoing ImmuneRACE study (first 160 participants) plus 1,254 subjects from 6 global collaborators. The sample metadata nearly always contained a de-identified subject ID, COVID-19 status, age in years and sex. The repertoires were released in a freely available public database intended as a resource for research on the immune response to SARS-CoV-2. The material from the prospective study consisted of cDNA or gDNA derived from T cells, B-cell-depleted T cells, or PBMCs. HLA class I and class II types, where available, came from metadata supplied by the sample provider rather than from assay-based typing. Deeply sampled blood TCRbeta repertoires from subjects exposed to, actively infected with, or recovered from COVID-19 were included in the dataset. Overall study outcomes, separate from this receptor: The amount of clinical and demographic metadata varied by source and participant and was provided uncurated.

On this clone: Its antigen has not been determined. It has no much larger one-base neighbor in the sample; base qualities were not kept.

The immunoSEQ Assay, a bias-controlled multiplex PCR, was used to amplify TCRbeta CDR3 regions from genomic DNA. In the paper's pipeline: The number of nucleated cells in each sample was estimated from the amplification of reference gene primers within the assay. To quantify the absolute abundance of each unique TCRbeta CDR3 rearrangement, sequence reads were collapsed and filtered. For each sample, productive Simpson clonality was calculated as the square root of Simpson's diversity index across productive rearrangements. TCRdb re-hosts the immuneACCESS table, in-frame sequences only. Its copies lack some clones; in the studies checked, an unresolved V gene accounts for under half of them, and the cause for the rest is not known. V, J and clone size reflect that table, while D and trimming were determined from the DNA. The sample table lists about 170,000 clones, roughly 87% of them with a count of one. The ten largest clonotypes hold roughly 7% of the sample.

Participants in the prospective study were enrolled through a virtual design, were aged roughly 18 to 90 years, and lived in roughly 25 United States geographic areas. Cohort assignment in the prospective study relied on participant-reported clinical history from a screening survey and a study questionnaire. Recovered participants in ImmuneRACE Cohort 3 were defined as having two consecutive negative NP/OP PCR tests, clearance from a healthcare professional, or resolution of symptoms. In the prospective study, whole blood, serum and a nasopharyngeal or oropharyngeal swab were collected from each participant by mobile phlebotomists. Participants in the prospective study had the option to provide additional blood draws and questionnaires over a roughly 2-month period. Prospective study blood samples were shipped either frozen or at room temperature before DNA extraction. The germline V gene supplies CDR1 SGHVS and CDR2 FQNEAQ. Spanning cysteine to phenylalanine, the CDR3 consists of 19 amino acids. Solely the CDR3 DNA is kept, with 57 bases framed from the first base. V and J are trimmed by 2 bases and 0 bases, and the gene matches miss 12 bases of the junction.

The source of this sequence is a woman in her forties or fifties who had recovered from COVID-19. The source material was PBMCs or T cells enriched from blood (not recorded which). The receptor chain draws on TRBV7-8 and TRBJ1-3; the central 8 bases match TRBD1. The CDR3 region: CASSLRGQESSHSGNTIYF. The bases read TGTGCCAGCAGCTTAAGGGGACAGGAATCCTCACACTCTGGAAACACCATATATTTT.